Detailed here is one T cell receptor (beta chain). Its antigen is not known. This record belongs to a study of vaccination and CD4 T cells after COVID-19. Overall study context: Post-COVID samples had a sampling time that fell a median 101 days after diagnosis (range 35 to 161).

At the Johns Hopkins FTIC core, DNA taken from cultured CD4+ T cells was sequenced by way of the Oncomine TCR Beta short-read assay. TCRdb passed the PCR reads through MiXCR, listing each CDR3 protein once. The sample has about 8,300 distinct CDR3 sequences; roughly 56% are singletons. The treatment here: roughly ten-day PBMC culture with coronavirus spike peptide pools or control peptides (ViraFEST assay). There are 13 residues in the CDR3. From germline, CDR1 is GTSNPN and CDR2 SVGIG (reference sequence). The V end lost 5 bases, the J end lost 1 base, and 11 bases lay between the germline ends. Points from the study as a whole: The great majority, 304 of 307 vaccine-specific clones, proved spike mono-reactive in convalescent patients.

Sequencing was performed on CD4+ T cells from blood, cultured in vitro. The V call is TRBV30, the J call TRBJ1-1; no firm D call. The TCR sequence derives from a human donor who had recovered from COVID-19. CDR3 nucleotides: TGTGCCTGGGCCCTGGGTTGGAACACTGAAGCTTTCTTT. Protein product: CAWALGWNTEAFF.